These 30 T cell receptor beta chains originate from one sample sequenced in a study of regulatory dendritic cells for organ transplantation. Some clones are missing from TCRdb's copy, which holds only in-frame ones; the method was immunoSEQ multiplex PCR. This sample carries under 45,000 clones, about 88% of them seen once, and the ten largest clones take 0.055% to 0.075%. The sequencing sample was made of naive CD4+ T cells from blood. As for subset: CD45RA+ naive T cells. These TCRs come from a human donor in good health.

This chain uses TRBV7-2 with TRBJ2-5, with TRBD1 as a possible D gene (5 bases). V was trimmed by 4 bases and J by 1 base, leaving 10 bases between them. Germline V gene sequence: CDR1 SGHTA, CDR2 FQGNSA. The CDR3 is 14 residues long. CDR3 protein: CASSSWGLQETQYF. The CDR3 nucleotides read TGTGCCAGCAGCTCTTGGGGCCTCCAAGAGACCCAGTACTTC.

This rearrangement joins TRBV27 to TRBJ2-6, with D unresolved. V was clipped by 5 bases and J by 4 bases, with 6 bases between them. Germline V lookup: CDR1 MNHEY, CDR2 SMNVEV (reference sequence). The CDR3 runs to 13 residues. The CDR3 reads CASSQAGANVLTF. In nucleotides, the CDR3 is TGTGCCAGCAGTCAGGCCGGGGCCAACGTCCTGACTTTC.

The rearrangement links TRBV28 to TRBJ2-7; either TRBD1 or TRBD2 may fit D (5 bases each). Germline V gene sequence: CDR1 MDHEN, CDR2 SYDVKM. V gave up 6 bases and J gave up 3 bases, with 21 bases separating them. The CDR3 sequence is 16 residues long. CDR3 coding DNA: TGTGCCAGCAGCCGACCTCCCCCTCGGGACCACTACGAGCAGTACTTC. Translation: CASSRPPPRDHYEQYF.

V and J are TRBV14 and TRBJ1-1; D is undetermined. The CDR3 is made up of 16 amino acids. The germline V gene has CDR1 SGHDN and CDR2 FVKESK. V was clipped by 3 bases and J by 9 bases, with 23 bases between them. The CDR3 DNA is TGTGCCAGCAGCCATTTCTTCACCGGGTTTGGGCACCAAGCTTTCTTT. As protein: CASSHFFTGFGHQAFF. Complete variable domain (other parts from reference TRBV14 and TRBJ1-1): EAGVTQFPSHSVIEKGQTVTLRCDPISGHDNLYWYRRVMGKEIKFLLHFVKESKQDESGMPNNRFLAERTGGTYSTLKVQPAELEDSGVYFCASSHFFTGFGHQAFFGQGTRLTVV.

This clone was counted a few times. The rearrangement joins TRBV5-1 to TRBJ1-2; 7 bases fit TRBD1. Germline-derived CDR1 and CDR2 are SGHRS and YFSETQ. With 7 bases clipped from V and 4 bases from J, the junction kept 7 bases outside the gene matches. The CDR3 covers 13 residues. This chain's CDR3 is CASRPTGAYGYTF. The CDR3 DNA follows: TGCGCCAGCCGACCCACAGGGGCCTATGGCTACACCTTC.

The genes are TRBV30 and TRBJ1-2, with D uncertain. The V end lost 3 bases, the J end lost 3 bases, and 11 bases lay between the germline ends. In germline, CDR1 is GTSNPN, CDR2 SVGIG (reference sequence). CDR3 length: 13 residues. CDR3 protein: CAWSAAGDYGYTF. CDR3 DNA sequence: TGTGCCTGGAGCGCAGCCGGCGACTATGGCTACACCTTC.

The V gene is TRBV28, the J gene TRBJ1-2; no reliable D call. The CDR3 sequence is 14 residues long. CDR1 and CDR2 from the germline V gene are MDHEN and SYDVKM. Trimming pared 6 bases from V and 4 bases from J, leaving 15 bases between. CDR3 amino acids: CASSTGLGGYGYTF. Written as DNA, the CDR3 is TGTGCCAGCAGCACCGGGTTGGGCGGCTATGGCTACACCTTC.

This CDR3 is CASSSAGTANTGELFF. The CDR3, as DNA: TGTGCCAGCAGCTCAGCCGGGACAGCGAACACCGGGGAGCTGTTTTTT. This chain connects TRBV5-5 to TRBJ2-2; 7 bases fit TRBD1. CDR1 is SGHKS and CDR2 is YYEKEE in the germline V gene (reference sequence). With 3 bases clipped from V and 0 bases from J, the junction kept 5 bases outside the gene matches. The CDR3 length is 16 residues.

The CDR3 loop reads CAISETGQGGGYTF. Here the CDR3 DNA reads TGTGCCATCAGTGAGACGGGACAGGGGGGCGGCTACACCTTC. The V and J genes are TRBV10-3 and TRBJ1-2; 11 nucleotides align to TRBD1. Per the germline V gene, CDR1 is ENHRY and CDR2 is SYGVKD. The CDR3 consists of 14 residues. The ends lost 2 bases at V and 8 bases at J; junction bases unmatched: 4.

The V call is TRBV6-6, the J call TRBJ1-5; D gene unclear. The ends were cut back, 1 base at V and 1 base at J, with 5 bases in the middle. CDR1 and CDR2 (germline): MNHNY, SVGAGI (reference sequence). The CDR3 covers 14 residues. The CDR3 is CASSYYGSNQPQHF. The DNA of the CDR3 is TGTGCCAGCAGTTACTATGGCAGCAATCAGCCCCAGCATTTT.

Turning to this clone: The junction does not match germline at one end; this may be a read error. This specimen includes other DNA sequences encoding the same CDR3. The CDR3 DNA reads TGCAGCATTCTCCTCAGTTGGGGAGAGACCCAATACTTC. The encoded protein is CSILLSWGETQYF. This sequence joins TRBV29-1 and TRBJ2-5; D perhaps matches TRBD2 (5 bases). This CDR3 contains 13 residues. The germline CDR1 and CDR2 sequences are SQVTM and ANQGSEA. Full variable domain (missing parts from reference TRBV29-1 and TRBJ2-5): SAVISQKPSRDICQRGTSLTIQCQVDSQVTMMFWYRQQPGQSLTLIATANQGSEATYESGFVIDKFPISRPNLTFSTLTVSNMSPEDSSIYLCSILLSWGETQYFGPGTRLLVL.

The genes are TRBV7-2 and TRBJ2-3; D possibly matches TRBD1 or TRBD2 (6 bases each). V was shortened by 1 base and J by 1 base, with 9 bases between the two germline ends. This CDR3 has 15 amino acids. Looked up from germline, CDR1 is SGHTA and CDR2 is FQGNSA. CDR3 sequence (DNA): TGTGCCAGCAGCTTAGACGGGGGCCGCACAGATACGCAGTATTTT. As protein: CASSLDGGRTDTQYF.

The CDR3 is CASSQLGEVDTQYF. For the CDR3, the DNA is TGTGCCAGCAGCCAGCTAGGGGAAGTGGATACGCAGTATTTT. The rearrangement links TRBV28 to TRBJ2-3, with D maybe TRBD1 (5 bases). V dropped 6 bases and J dropped 6 bases, with 16 bases sitting between them. This CDR3 region has 14 residues. Per the germline V gene, CDR1 is MDHEN and CDR2 is SYDVKM.

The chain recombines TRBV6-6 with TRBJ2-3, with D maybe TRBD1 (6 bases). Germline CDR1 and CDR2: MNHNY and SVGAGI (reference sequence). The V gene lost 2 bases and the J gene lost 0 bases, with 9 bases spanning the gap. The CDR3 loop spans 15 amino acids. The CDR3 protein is CASSYQGKSTDTQYF. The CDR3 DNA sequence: TGTGCCAGCAGTTACCAGGGGAAAAGCACAGATACGCAGTATTTT.

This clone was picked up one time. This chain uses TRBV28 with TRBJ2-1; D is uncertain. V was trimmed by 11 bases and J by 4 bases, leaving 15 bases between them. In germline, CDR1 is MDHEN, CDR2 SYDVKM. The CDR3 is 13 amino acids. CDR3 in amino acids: CALRRSGYNEQFF. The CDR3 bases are TGTGCCCTCCGGAGAAGTGGATACAATGAGCAGTTCTTC. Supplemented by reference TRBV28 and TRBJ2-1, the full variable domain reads DVKVTQSSRYLVKRTGEKVFLECVQDMDHENMFWYRQDPGLGLRLIYFSYDVKMKEKGDIPEGYSVSREKKERFSLILESASTNQTSMYLCALRRSGYNEQFFGPGTRLTVL.

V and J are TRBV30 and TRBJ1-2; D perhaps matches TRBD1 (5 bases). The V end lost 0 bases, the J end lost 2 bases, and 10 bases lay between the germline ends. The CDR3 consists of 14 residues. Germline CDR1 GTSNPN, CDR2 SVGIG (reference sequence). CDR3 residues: CAWSVGVGNYGYTF. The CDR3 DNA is TGTGCCTGGAGTGTAGGGGTTGGGAACTATGGCTACACCTTC.

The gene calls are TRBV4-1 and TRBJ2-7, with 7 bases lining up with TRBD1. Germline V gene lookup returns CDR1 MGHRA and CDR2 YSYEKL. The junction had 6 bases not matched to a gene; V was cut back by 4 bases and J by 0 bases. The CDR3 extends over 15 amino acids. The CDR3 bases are TGCGCCAGCAGCCGAGAGGACAGGAGCTCCTACGAGCAGTACTTC. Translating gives CASSREDRSSYEQYF.

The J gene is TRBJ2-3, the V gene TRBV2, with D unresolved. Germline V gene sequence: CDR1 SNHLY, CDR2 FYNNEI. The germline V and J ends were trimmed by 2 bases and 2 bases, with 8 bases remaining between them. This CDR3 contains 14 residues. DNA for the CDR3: TGTGCCAGCAGTGAAACTACCGACACAGATACGCAGTATTTT. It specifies CASSETTDTDTQYF. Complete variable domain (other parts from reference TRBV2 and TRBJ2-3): EPEVTQTPSHQVTQMGQEVILRCVPISNHLYFYWYRQILGQKVEFLVSFYNNEISEKSEIFDDQFSVERPDGSNFTLKIRSTKLEDSAMYFCASSETTDTDTQYFGPGTRLTVL.

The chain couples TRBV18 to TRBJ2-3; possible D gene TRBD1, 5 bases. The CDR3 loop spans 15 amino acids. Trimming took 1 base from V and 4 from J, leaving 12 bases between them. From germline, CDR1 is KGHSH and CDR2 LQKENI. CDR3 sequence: CASSPRAQGPDTQYF. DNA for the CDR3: TGTGCCAGCTCACCACGAGCGCAGGGCCCAGATACGCAGTATTTT.

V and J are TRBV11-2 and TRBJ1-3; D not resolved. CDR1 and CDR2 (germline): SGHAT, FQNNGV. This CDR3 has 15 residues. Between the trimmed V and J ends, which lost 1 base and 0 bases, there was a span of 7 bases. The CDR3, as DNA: TGTGCCAGCAGCTTAGTTACAGTCTCTGGAAACACCATATATTTT. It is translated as CASSLVTVSGNTIYF.

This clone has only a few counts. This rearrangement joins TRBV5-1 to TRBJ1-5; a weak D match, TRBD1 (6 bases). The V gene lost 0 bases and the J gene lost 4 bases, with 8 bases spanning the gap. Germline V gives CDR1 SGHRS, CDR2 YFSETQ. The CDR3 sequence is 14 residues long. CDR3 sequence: CASSLEGGNQPQHF. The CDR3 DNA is TGCGCCAGCAGCTTGGAGGGGGGAAATCAGCCCCAGCATTTT. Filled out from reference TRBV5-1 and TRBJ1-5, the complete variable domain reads KAGVTQTPRYLIKTRGQQVTLSCSPISGHRSVSWYQQTPGQGLQFLFEYFSETQRNKGNFPGRFSGRQFSNSRSEMNVSTLELGDSALYLCASSLEGGNQPQHFGDGTRLSIL.

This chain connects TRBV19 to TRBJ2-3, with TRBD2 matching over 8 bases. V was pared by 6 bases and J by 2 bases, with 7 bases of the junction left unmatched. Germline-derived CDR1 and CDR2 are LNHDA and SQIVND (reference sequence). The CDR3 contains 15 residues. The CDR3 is CASSGAGRVTDTQYF. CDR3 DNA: TGTGCCAGTAGCGGGGCCGGGAGGGTCACAGATACGCAGTATTTT.

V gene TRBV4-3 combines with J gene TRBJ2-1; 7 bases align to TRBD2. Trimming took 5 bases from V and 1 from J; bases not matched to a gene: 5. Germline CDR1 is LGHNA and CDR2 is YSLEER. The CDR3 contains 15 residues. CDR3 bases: TGCGCCAGCAGCGTGGGGGGAGGGTCCTACAATGAGCAGTTCTTC. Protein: CASSVGGGSYNEQFF.

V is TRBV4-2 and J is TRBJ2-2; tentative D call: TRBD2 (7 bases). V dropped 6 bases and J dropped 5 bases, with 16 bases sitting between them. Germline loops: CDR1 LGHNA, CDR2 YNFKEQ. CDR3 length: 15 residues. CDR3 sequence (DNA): TGTGCCAGCAGGAGGGGGGAGGGAGAGACCGGGGAGCTGTTTTTT. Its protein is CASRRGEGETGELFF.

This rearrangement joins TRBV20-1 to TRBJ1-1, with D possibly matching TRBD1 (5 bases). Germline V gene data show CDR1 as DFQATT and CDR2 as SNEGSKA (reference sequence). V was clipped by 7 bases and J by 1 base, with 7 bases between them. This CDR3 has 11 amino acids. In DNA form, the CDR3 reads TGCAGTGGGGGCCGGAACACTGAAGCTTTCTTT. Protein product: CSGGRNTEAFF.

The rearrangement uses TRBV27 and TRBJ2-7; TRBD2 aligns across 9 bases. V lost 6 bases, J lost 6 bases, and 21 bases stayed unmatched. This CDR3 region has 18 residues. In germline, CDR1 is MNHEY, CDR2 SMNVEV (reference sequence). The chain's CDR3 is CASRRSMREGLPISEQYF. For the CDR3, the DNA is TGTGCCAGCAGACGATCGATGCGGGAGGGCCTCCCCATCTCCGAGCAGTACTTC.

CDR3 bases: TGTGCCAGCAGCTTGGCCAATCAGCGGGGTATGGGCTATGGCTACACCTTC. Translation: CASSLANQRGMGYGYTF. V and J are TRBV5-4 and TRBJ1-2; D not resolved. The V and J ends lost 0 bases and 4 bases respectively, with 19 bases between them. The CDR3 runs to 17 residues. The germline V gene has CDR1 SGHNT and CDR2 YYREEE (reference sequence).

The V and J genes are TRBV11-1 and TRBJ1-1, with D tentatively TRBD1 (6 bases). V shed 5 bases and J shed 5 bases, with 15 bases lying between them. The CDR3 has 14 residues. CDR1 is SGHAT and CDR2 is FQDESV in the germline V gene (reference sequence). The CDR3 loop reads CASSQLGGRTEAFF. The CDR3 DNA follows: TGTGCCAGCAGCCAGTTGGGGGGCCGAACTGAAGCTTTCTTT.

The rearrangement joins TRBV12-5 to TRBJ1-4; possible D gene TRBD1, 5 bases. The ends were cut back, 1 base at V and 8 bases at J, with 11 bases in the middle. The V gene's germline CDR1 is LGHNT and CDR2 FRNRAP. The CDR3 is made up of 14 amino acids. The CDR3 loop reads CASGLGGNREKLFF. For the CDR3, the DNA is TGTGCTAGTGGTTTGGGGGGGAATCGGGAAAAACTGTTTTTT.

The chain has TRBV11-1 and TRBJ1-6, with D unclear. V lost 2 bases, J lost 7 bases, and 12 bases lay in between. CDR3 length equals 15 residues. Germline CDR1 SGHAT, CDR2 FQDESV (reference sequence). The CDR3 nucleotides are TGTGCCAGCAGCTTAAGGTGGGGTACCAATTCACCCCTCCACTTT. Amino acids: CASSLRWGTNSPLHF.